These 8 T cell receptor beta chains share one sample of origin, sequenced in a study of OX40 agonist ivuxolimab in advanced cancers. Profiled with immunoSEQ multiplex PCR; TCRdb holds only in-frame clones, not every one. Here the sample spans over 25,000 clones, roughly 90% being singletons. The source material was CD4+ or CD8+ T cells sorted from blood, sampled in a trial of the OX40 agonist ivuxolimab. The receptors were sampled from an adult with an advanced solid tumor such as melanoma, head and neck, liver or kidney cancer.

The chain has TRBV6-5 and TRBJ2-7; no firm D call. CDR1 MNHEY and CDR2 SVGAGI come from the germline V gene. The V end lost 2 bases, the J end lost 3 bases, and 8 bases lay between the germline ends. The CDR3 extends over 13 amino acids. CDR3 sequence: CASSYAQYYEQYF. Here the CDR3 DNA reads TGTGCCAGCAGTTACGCGCAGTACTACGAGCAGTACTTC.

In its sample, this clone was seen once. The chain couples TRBV28 to TRBJ2-7; D unresolved. V shed 6 bases and J shed 3 bases, with 3 bases lying between them. CDR1 is MDHEN and CDR2 is SYDVKM in the germline V gene. CDR3 size: 10 residues. CDR3 sequence (DNA): TGTGCCAGCAGCAACTACGAGCAGTACTTC. The encoded protein is CASSNYEQYF. Combining the CDR3 with reference TRBV28 and TRBJ2-7 gives the whole variable domain DVKVTQSSRYLVKRTGEKVFLECVQDMDHENMFWYRQDPGLGLRLIYFSYDVKMKEKGDIPEGYSVSREKKERFSLILESASTNQTSMYLCASSNYEQYFGPGTRLTVT.

This clone was counted a few times. Germline is not matched at one junction end, which may reflect a read error. The rearrangement uses TRBV7-9 and TRBJ2-7; TRBD1 matches 12 bases. CDR3 size: 13 residues. Per the germline V gene, CDR1 is SEHNR and CDR2 is FQNEAQ (reference sequence). CDR3 region: CASSQSGTGGMQF. CDR3 nucleotide sequence: TGTGCCAGCTCTCAATCCGGGACAGGGGGCATGCAATTC.

The table lists this clone with a count of one. The rearrangement uses TRBV27 and TRBJ2-5; maybe TRBD2 (6 bases). The CDR3 is made up of 16 amino acids. The V end lost 1 base, the J end lost 1 base, and 13 bases lay between the germline ends. Looked up from germline, CDR1 is MNHEY and CDR2 is SMNVEV (reference sequence). The CDR3 nucleotides are TGTGCCAGCAGTTTATACGGAGGCGGGGCCCAAGAGACCCAGTACTTC. It encodes CASSLYGGGAQETQYF.

J is TRBJ2-3 and V is TRBV29-1; D not certain. Looked up from germline, CDR1 is SQVTM and CDR2 is ANQGSEA. With 2 bases removed from V and 3 bases from J, the gap between germline ends came to 9 bases. This CDR3 contains 13 residues. In nucleotides, the CDR3 is TGCAGCGTTGAACAGGACCCGACAGATACGCAGTATTTT. It yields the protein CSVEQDPTDTQYF.

The rearrangement links TRBV19 to TRBJ2-7; TRBD1 aligns across 7 bases. V gave up 5 bases and J gave up 6 bases; unmatched junction bases: 7. CDR1 is LNHDA and CDR2 is SQIVND in the germline V gene (reference sequence). The CDR3 has 13 residues. The CDR3 is CASSPGAGGEQYF. DNA for the CDR3: TGTGCCAGTAGTCCCGGGGCAGGGGGCGAGCAGTACTTC.

This chain uses TRBV19 with TRBJ1-1; D remains ambiguous. CDR1 is LNHDA and CDR2 is SQIVND in the germline V gene (reference sequence). The CDR3 is 14 residues long. Trimming removed 8 bases from V and 6 bases from J, with 19 bases in between. Written as DNA, the CDR3 is TGTGCCAGTGAACGAGGACGGGGTAAGGCTGAAGCTTTCTTT. The encoded protein is CASERGRGKAEAFF.

The DNA for the CDR3 is TGTGCCTGGAGTGTACTCGGGTCATCCTACGAGCAGTACTTC. It yields the protein CAWSVLGSSYEQYF. The chain couples TRBV30 to TRBJ2-7; D is ambiguous. This CDR3 has 14 amino acids. Germline values: CDR1 GTSNPN, CDR2 SVGIG (reference sequence). V shed 0 bases and J shed 1 base, with 10 bases lying between them.